This is a list of T cell receptor beta chains from one sample in a study of T cells in Graves' hyperthyroidism and ophthalmopathy. TCRdb passed the multiplex PCR reads through MiXCR, listing each CDR3 protein once. The sample lists about 410,000 distinct CDR3 sequences, 14% seen once, with about 19% in the top ten. Specimen: blood. Source of these receptors: a woman between 25 and 40 years old with Graves' ophthalmopathy. Both conserved end residues are part of each CDR3. The order of the fields is V gene, clone size, J gene, D gene, CDR3 protein, CDR3 DNA. A D gene is named only where the DNA matches it firmly. Part of the rows lack a size; the others show once, few, many or a class for expanded clones.

>TRBV12-3/TRBV12-4|many|TRBJ1-5|TRBD1
CASRDLGQSNQPQHF
TGTGCCAGCAGAGACTTGGGACAGAGCAATCAGCCCCAGCATTTT
>TRBV5-1|many|TRBJ1-1|.
CASSEKPWPTEAFF
TGCGCCAGCAGCGAGAAACCCTGGCCCACTGAAGCTTTCTTT
>TRBV7-8|.|TRBJ2-7|.
CASSRTGNYEQYF
TGTGCCAGCAGCCGGACGGGAAACTACGAGCAGTACTTC
>TRBV27|many|TRBJ2-5|.
CASSFFGTSETQYF
TGTGCCAGCAGTTTCTTCGGAACGAGCGAAACCCAGTACTTC
>TRBV2|.|TRBJ2-1|TRBD1
CASSPPGQVTYNEQFF
TGTGCCAGCAGTCCACCGGGACAGGTAACCTACAATGAGCAGTTCTTC
>TRBV13|many|TRBJ1-1|.
CASSSPLDTEAFF
TGTGCCAGCAGCTCTCCTCTAGACACTGAAGCTTTCTTT
>TRBV7-2|many|TRBJ2-5|TRBD1
CASSSMTGETQYF
TGTGCCAGCAGCTCCATGACAGGGGAGACCCAGTACTTC
>TRBV6-1|few|TRBJ2-1|.
CASTRGRDTNEQFF
TGTGCCAGCACCAGAGGACGGGACACCAATGAGCAGTTCTTC
>TRBV19|few|TRBJ2-1|.
CASSLKRNYNEQFF
TGTGCCAGTAGTCTAAAGCGGAACTACAATGAGCAGTTCTTC
>TRBV5-1|many|TRBJ1-2|.
CASSLGWGGDYGYTF
TGCGCCAGCAGCTTAGGATGGGGCGGTGACTATGGCTACACCTTC
>TRBV14|.|TRBJ2-3|.
CASSQVTAQYF
TGTGCCAGCAGCCAAGTAACCGCGCAGTATTTT
>TRBV12-3/TRBV12-4|.|TRBJ2-1|TRBD1
CASSLPWTGNDEQFF
TGTGCCAGCAGCCTACCCTGGACAGGGAATGATGAGCAGTTCTTC
>TRBV7-6|many|TRBJ2-1|TRBD2
CASSLEAGGQVNEQFF
TGTGCCAGCAGCTTAGAAGCGGGGGGGCAAGTCAATGAGCAGTTCTTC
>TRBV20-1|many|TRBJ2-1|TRBD1
CSASPYDRGRGEQFF
TGCAGTGCTAGCCCCTACGACAGGGGGCGCGGGGAGCAGTTCTTC
>TRBV12-3/TRBV12-4|.|TRBJ1-5|TRBD1
CASRLSPGGNRQPQHF
TGTGCCAGCAGGTTAAGTCCAGGGGGCAATCGGCAGCCCCAGCATTTT
>TRBV28|many|TRBJ2-7|TRBD1
CASSLYYRGREQYF
TGTGCCAGCAGTTTATATTACAGGGGGCGCGAGCAGTACTTC
>TRBV6-6|.|TRBJ1-1|.
CASSYPGQSEAFF
TGTGCCAGCAGTTACCCGGGACAATCTGAAGCTTTCTTT
>TRBV30|many|TRBJ1-1|.
CAWSVSGGNTEAFF
TGTGCCTGGAGTGTTTCCGGGGGGAACACTGAAGCTTTCTTT
>TRBV6-5|many|TRBJ1-1|.
CASSYREQFTEAFF
TGTGCCAGCAGTTACAGGGAGCAATTCACTGAAGCTTTCTTT
>TRBV2|many|TRBJ1-2|.
CASSDIPSYGYTF
TGTGCCAGCAGTGATATCCCCAGCTATGGCTACACCTTC
>TRBV20-1|many|TRBJ2-3|TRBD2
CSASWRGGTDTQYF
TGCAGTGCTAGTTGGCGGGGGGGCACAGATACGCAGTATTTT
>TRBV6-1|few|TRBJ2-1|.
CASTRHALNNEQFF
TGTGCCAGCACCAGACACGCCCTCAACAATGAGCAGTTCTTC
>TRBV20-1|.|TRBJ2-6|TRBD1
CSARGTGLGANVLTF
TGCAGTGCCAGAGGGACAGGGTTAGGGGCCAACGTCCTGACTTTC
>TRBV7-8|many|TRBJ2-7|.
CASSPGPRGGYEQYF
TGTGCCAGCAGCCCGGGCCCACGAGGGGGGTACGAGCAGTACTTC
>TRBV6-1|few|TRBJ2-2|.
CASSEKRDIYTGELFF
TGTGCCAGCAGTGAGAAGAGGGACATCTACACCGGGGAGCTGTTTTTT
>TRBV3-1|many|TRBJ1-2|.
CASSQDGMGNYGYTF
TGTGCCAGCAGCCAAGATGGCATGGGGAACTATGGCTACACCTTC
>TRBV28|many|TRBJ1-2|.
CASTPDRKRQPYGYTF
TGTGCCAGCACCCCCGACAGGAAGCGCCAGCCTTATGGCTACACCTTC
>TRBV30|many|TRBJ2-1|TRBD2
CAWIGLAGAVNEQFF
TGTGCCTGGATTGGGCTAGCGGGGGCGGTCAATGAGCAGTTCTTC
>TRBV29-1|many|TRBJ2-1|TRBD2
CSVEGRPSGLSYNEQFF
TGCAGCGTTGAAGGACGGCCTAGCGGCCTCTCCTACAATGAGCAGTTCTTC